A single sample is the source of the 17 T cell receptor beta chains below, sequenced in a study of PD-1 blockade in mismatch repair-deficient tumors. Generated by immunoSEQ multiplex PCR, the TCRdb table keeps only in-frame clones and is missing some. Among about 68,000 clones, around 80% were seen once, and the ten largest hold approximately 5%. The specimen comprised peripheral blood, sampled 2 weeks after starting pembrolizumab. The origin of the receptors is an adult with mismatch repair-deficient cancer.

The rearrangement uses TRBV6-1 and TRBJ2-1, with D unclear. CDR1 and CDR2 (germline): MNHNS, SASEGT. The ends were cut back, 8 bases at V and 4 bases at J, with 12 bases in the middle. The CDR3 has 13 residues. Here the CDR3 reads CASPDLEYNEQFF. For the CDR3, the DNA is TGTGCCAGCCCTGACCTCGAGTACAATGAGCAGTTCTTC.

This clone was seen a handful of times. The CDR3 coding sequence is TGTGCCAGCAGCTTAGGGACAGGGATCGAGCAGTACTTC. It encodes CASSLGTGIEQYF. The chain uses TRBV7-2 and TRBJ2-7; 8 nucleotides line up with TRBD1. J was trimmed by 6 bases and V by 1 base; bases with no gene match: 2. CDR1 and CDR2 from the germline V gene are SGHTA and FQGNSA. CDR3 length equals 13 residues.

V and J are TRBV10-2 and TRBJ2-7; D ambiguous. Trimming left V 0 bases short and J 0 bases short, with 15 bases between. The length of the CDR3 is 17 residues. Germline values: CDR1 WSHSY, CDR2 SAAADI. CDR3 protein: CASSESKTGEISYEQYF. DNA of the CDR3: TGCGCCAGCAGTGAGTCGAAGACCGGAGAGATCTCCTACGAGCAGTACTTC.

The rearrangement joins TRBV5-6 to TRBJ2-1; 7 bases are a match to TRBD2. Germline values: CDR1 SGHDT, CDR2 YYEEEE. This CDR3 contains 16 residues. V dropped 6 bases and J dropped 6; count of bases not matched to a gene: 15. The CDR3 sequence: CASIRGPAGRFNEQFF. In nucleotides, the CDR3 is TGTGCCAGCATCCGGGGTCCAGCGGGACGATTCAATGAGCAGTTCTTC. Full variable domain (rest looked up from reference TRBV5-6 and TRBJ2-1): DAGVTQSPTHLIKTRGQQVTLRCSPKSGHDTVSWYQQALGQGPQFIFQYYEEEERQRGNFPDRFSGHQFPNYSSELNVNALLLGDSALYLCASIRGPAGRFNEQFFGPGTRLTVL.

There are a few counts of this clone. The J gene is TRBJ2-6, the V gene TRBV7-9; D gene ambiguous. The CDR3 length is 15 residues. Trimming took 0 bases from V and 0 from J, leaving 3 bases between them. CDR1 is SEHNR and CDR2 is FQNEAQ in the germline V gene (reference sequence). CDR3 loop: CASSLAVSGANVLTF. CDR3 in DNA: TGTGCCAGCAGCTTAGCGGTCTCTGGGGCCAACGTCCTGACTTTC.

In DNA form, the CDR3 reads TGTGCCAGCTCACCCGACCGGGGGGGCAGGAACACTGAAGCTTTCTTT. Translating it yields CASSPDRGGRNTEAFF. The chain carries TRBV18 and TRBJ1-1; D might be TRBD1 (6 bases). The V and J ends lost 3 bases and 1 base respectively, with 15 bases between them. CDR3 size: 16 residues. Germline-derived CDR1 and CDR2 are KGHSH and LQKENI.

This rearrangement joins TRBV29-1 to TRBJ2-7, with 7 bases identical to TRBD1. J was trimmed by 6 bases and V by 6 bases; bases with no gene match: 5. This CDR3 has 11 residues. Germline values: CDR1 SQVTM, CDR2 ANQGSEA. The CDR3: CSVQGTVEQYF. The CDR3 nucleotides are TGCAGCGTGCAGGGGACAGTCGAGCAGTACTTC.

The chain uses TRBV27 and TRBJ1-5; 8 bases map to TRBD1. The CDR3 totals 16 residues. The V gene's germline CDR1 is MNHEY and CDR2 SMNVEV (reference sequence). Losses at the gene ends were 0 bases for V and 1 base for J; bases not matched to a gene: 2. CDR3 bases: TGTGCCAGCAGTTTATCTTGGACAGGGAGCAATCAGCCCCAGCATTTT. Residues: CASSLSWTGSNQPQHF.

This chain uses TRBV7-6 with TRBJ2-3; 9 bases line up with TRBD2. The V gene's germline CDR1 is SGHVS and CDR2 FNYEAQ. V was clipped by 4 bases and J by 4 bases; unmatched bases: 9. This CDR3 comprises 16 residues. The chain's CDR3 is CASSSRLAASADTQYF. As DNA, the CDR3 is TGTGCCAGCAGCTCCCGACTAGCGGCGAGTGCAGATACGCAGTATTTT.

The V call is TRBV30, the J call TRBJ2-3; D could derive from TRBD1 or TRBD2 (6 bases each). V was cut by 4 bases and J by 1 base, with 12 bases left in between. CDR1 and CDR2 (germline): GTSNPN, SVGIG (reference sequence). The CDR3 length is 14 residues. The CDR3 bases are TGTGCCTGGACCGAGGGGGAGGGCACAGATACGCAGTATTTT. Residues: CAWTEGEGTDTQYF.

The chain couples TRBV19 to TRBJ2-3; the match to TRBD1 covers 10 bases. CDR1 is LNHDA and CDR2 is SQIVND in the germline V gene (reference sequence). V was clipped by 7 bases and J by 4 bases; unmatched bases: 8. This CDR3 is built from 15 residues. CDR3 loop: CASNKGDRGADTQYF. CDR3 nucleotides: TGTGCCAGTAATAAGGGGGACAGGGGCGCAGATACGCAGTATTTT.

V and J are TRBV7-2 and TRBJ1-4, with TRBD1 matching over 7 bases. The V gene end was trimmed by 5 bases and the J gene end by 11 bases; junction bases not matched to a gene: 11. The CDR3 runs 14 residues. Germline V gene lookup returns CDR1 SGHTA and CDR2 FQGNSA. CDR3 DNA sequence: TGTGCCAGCAGCGGTCGACAGGGAGAAGAGAAACTGTTTTTT. This codes for CASSGRQGEEKLFF.

The V and J genes are TRBV7-9 and TRBJ1-4; D perhaps matches TRBD1 (6 bases). The V gene lost 5 bases and the J gene lost 8 bases, with 15 bases spanning the gap. From germline, CDR1 is SEHNR and CDR2 FQNEAQ (reference sequence). CDR3 size: 14 residues. The CDR3 DNA reads TGTGCCAGCAGCGGAGGGGGGGTACGCGAAAAACTGTTTTTT. Amino acid sequence: CASSGGGVREKLFF.

This rearrangement joins TRBV6-1 to TRBJ1-2; D call uncertain. Germline V gene data show CDR1 as MNHNS and CDR2 as SASEGT. The CDR3 consists of 13 residues. V lost 2 bases to trimming and J lost 7 bases, with 11 bases between them. The CDR3: CASSELWSGGYTF. The CDR3 nucleotides are TGTGCCAGCAGTGAACTCTGGTCGGGTGGCTACACCTTC.

This chain links TRBV6-5 with TRBJ1-3; D might be TRBD1 (5 bases). V was cut by 6 bases and J by 4 bases, with 16 bases left in between. This CDR3 is built from 15 residues. Germline CDR1 MNHEY, CDR2 SVGAGI. CDR3 nucleotide sequence: TGTGCCAGCAGCCCCGAAGGGGCGCTGGGAAACACCATATATTTT. Residues: CASSPEGALGNTIYF.

The rearrangement uses TRBV6-4 and TRBJ2-3, with no clear D. This CDR3 contains 14 residues. Germline loops: CDR1 MRHNA, CDR2 SNTAGT. V lost 0 bases and J lost 3, with 7 bases in between. The CDR3: CASSDSSPTDTQYF. CDR3 coding DNA: TGTGCCAGCAGTGACTCTTCCCCGACAGATACGCAGTATTTT.

J is TRBJ2-1 and V is TRBV11-2, with 10 positions matching TRBD2. The V gene end was trimmed by 3 bases and the J gene end by 0 bases; junction bases not matched to a gene: 5. In germline, CDR1 is SGHAT, CDR2 FQNNGV. This CDR3 has 17 amino acids. The CDR3 spells CASSFWTSGFSYNEQFF. Written as DNA, the CDR3 is TGTGCCAGCAGCTTTTGGACTAGCGGATTCTCCTACAATGAGCAGTTCTTC.